One T cell receptor delta chain is described in this entry. This clone was recorded a few times. The antigen it recognizes is unknown. Since a far larger clone is one base different, this is likely a read error. Additional DNA sequences in this sample encode the identical CDR3. The source of the sample is a study of γδ T cells in repeated Plasmodium falciparum infection (dated by TCRdb to about 2021). Regarding the research as a whole: In the natural-infection arm, Malian children exposed to intense seasonal malaria transmission were enrolled and compared against age and gender matched Australian children. Several malaria-naive U.S. adults underwent four controlled human malaria infections by bites from P. falciparum NF54-infected Anopheles stephensi mosquitoes over around 580 days. Samples from controlled-infection subjects were taken at baseline, just before selected infections, and 21 days after each infection. Malian gammadelta TCR repertoires were analysed cross-sectionally in periods with no transmission and longitudinally across episodes of acute febrile malaria. The study looked at how repeated Plasmodium falciparum infection shapes the human gammadelta T cell repertoire, using both natural infection in Mali and controlled human malaria infection.

Preparation of the library involved multiplex PCR. TCRdb names Illumina MiSeq as the instrument used. Each sorted gammadelta T cell sample was sequenced for both the TCR gamma (TRG) and TCR delta (TRD) chains. From the authors' description of their analysis: The repertoire analyses used clonotype tree plots, the accumulated frequency of the top 20 clonotypes, and diversity index (DI) and D75 metrics. With CATT, TCRdb called clones again from the public reads; duplicate DNA rows were later joined. These V and J calls originate from TCRdb's pipeline instead of the authors' own analysis. The sample table shows around 50,000 delta-chain clones, and approximately 2% are seen once. The top ten constitute around 25% of the sample. General study outcomes and caveats: The controlled-infection cohort was small, limiting analysis of inter-individual variability in gammadelta T cell responses. The Malian cohort was drawn from a small rural village made up mostly of one ethnic group, which limits generalizability. Compared with the repertoires of Australian children, the Vdelta2-negative gammadelta TCR repertoires of Malian children appeared more clonally expanded, less diverse and less shared. Vgamma9/Vdelta2+ TCR repertoires kept a highly stable polyclonal repertoire across time and infection, and many TCRgamma sequences overlapped between individuals. In Vdelta2-negative, largely Vdelta1+, gammadelta TCR repertoires, repeated controlled infections appeared to drive waves of new clonotype selection.

For bulk TCR repertoire analysis, Vgamma9/Vdelta2+ and Vdelta2-negative gammadelta T cell populations were flow-sorted out of peripheral blood mononuclear cells. The CDR3 goes from the cysteine to the phenylalanine over 19 residues. Left in the record is the CDR3 DNA by itself, 57 bases read in frame from the first base. Via the germline V gene, CDR1 is GEAIGNYY and CDR2 EKD. V loses 1 base at its end and J loses 0 bases; junction bases beyond the gene matches: 14. The sequencing input was gamma-delta T cells from blood. The sequence derives from a pool of human donors (malaria-infected and uninfected, not separated). The rearranged segments are TRDV2 and TRDJ1; the central 9 bases match TRDD3. No J gene is reported in TCRdb; it was inferred here by comparing the DNA with germline. The encoded CDR3 is CACDTGNLYWGTDTDKLIF. The DNA is as follows: TGTGCCTGTGACACAGGTAACCTCTACTGGGGGACCGACACCGATAAACTCATCTTT.